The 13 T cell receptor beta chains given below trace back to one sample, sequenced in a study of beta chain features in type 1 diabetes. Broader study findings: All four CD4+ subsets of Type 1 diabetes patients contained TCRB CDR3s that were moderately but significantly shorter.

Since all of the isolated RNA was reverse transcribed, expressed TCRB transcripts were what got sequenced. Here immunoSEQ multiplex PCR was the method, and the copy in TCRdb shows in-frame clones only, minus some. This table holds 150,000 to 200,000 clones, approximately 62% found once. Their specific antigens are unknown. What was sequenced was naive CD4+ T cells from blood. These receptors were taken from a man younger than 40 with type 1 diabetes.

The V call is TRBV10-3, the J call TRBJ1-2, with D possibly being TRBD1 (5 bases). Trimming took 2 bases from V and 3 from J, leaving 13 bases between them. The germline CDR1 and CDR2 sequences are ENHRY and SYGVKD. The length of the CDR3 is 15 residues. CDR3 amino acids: CAISERLGTYYGYTF. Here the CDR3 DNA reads TGTGCCATCAGTGAGCGACTCGGGACTTACTATGGCTACACCTTC.

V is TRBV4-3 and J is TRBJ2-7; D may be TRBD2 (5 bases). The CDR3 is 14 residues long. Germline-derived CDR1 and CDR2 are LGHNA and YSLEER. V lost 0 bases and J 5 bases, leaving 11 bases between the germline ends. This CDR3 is CASSQDHGGDEQYF. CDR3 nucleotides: TGCGCCAGCAGCCAAGATCATGGAGGCGACGAGCAGTACTTC.

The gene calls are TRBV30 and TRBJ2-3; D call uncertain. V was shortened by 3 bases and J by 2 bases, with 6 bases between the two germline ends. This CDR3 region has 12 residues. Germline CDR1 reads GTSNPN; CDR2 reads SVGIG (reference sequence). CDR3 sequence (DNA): TGTGCCTGGAGAACAGCCACAGATACGCAGTATTTT. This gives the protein CAWRTATDTQYF.

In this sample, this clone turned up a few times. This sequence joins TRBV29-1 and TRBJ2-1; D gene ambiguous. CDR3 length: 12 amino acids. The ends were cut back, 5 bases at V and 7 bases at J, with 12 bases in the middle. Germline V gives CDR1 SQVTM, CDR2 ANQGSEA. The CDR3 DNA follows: TGCAGCGTTTTTACCCCTTGGAATGAGCAGTTCTTC. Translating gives CSVFTPWNEQFF.

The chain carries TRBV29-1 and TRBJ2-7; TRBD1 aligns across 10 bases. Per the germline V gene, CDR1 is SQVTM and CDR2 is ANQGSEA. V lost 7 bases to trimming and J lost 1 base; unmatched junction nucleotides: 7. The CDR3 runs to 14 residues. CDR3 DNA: TGCAGCGCCTCGGGACAGGGGAGTTCCTACGAGCAGTACTTC. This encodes CSASGQGSSYEQYF.

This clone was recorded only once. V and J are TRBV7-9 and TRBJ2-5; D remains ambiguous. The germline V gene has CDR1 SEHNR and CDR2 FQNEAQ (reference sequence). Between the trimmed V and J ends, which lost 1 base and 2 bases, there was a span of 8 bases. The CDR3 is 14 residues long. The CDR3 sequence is CASSLGPVQETQYF. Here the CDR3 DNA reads TGTGCCAGCAGCTTAGGGCCAGTTCAAGAGACCCAGTACTTC.

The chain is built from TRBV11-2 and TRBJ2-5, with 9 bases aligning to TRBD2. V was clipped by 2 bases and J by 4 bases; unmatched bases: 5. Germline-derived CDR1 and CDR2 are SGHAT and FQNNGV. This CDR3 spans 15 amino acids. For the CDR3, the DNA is TGTGCCAGCAGCTTACTAGCGGGGCCCGGAGAGACCCAGTACTTC. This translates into CASSLLAGPGETQYF. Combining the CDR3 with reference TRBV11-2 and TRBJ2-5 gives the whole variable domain EAGVAQSPRYKIIEKRQSVAFWCNPISGHATLYWYQQILGQGPKLLIQFQNNGVVDDSQLPKDRFSAERLKGVDSTLKIQPAKLEDSAVYLCASSLLAGPGETQYFGPGTRLLVL.

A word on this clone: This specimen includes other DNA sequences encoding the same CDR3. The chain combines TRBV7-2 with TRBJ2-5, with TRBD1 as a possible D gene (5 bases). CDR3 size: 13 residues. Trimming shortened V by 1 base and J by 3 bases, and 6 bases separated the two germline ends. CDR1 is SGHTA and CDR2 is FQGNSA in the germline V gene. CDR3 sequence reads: CASSLVREETQYF. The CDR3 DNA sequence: TGTGCCAGCAGCTTAGTCAGGGAAGAGACCCAGTACTTC.

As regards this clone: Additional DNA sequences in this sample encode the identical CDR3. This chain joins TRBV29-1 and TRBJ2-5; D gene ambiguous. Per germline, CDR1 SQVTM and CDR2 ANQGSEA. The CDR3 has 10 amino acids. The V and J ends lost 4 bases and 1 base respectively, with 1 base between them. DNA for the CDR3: TGCAGCGTTGCCCAAGAGACCCAGTACTTC. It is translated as CSVAQETQYF.

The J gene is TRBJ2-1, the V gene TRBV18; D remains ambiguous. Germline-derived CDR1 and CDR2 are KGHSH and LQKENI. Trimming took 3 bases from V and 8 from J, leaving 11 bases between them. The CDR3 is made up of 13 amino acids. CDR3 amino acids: CASSPISVDEQFF. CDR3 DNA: TGTGCCAGCTCACCGATATCGGTCGATGAGCAGTTCTTC.

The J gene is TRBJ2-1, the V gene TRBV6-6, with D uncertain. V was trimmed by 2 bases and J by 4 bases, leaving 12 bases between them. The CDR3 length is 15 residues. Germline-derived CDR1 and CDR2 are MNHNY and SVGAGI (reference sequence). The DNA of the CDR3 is TGTGCCAGCAGTTACGGCTACCTTGATTACAATGAGCAGTTCTTC. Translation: CASSYGYLDYNEQFF.

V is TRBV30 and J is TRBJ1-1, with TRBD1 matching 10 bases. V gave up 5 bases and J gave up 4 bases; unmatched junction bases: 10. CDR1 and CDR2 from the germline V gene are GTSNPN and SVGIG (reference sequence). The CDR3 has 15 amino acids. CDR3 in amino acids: CAWRRLTGGGTEAFF. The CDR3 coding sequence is TGTGCCTGGCGCCGGCTGACAGGGGGCGGCACTGAAGCTTTCTTT.

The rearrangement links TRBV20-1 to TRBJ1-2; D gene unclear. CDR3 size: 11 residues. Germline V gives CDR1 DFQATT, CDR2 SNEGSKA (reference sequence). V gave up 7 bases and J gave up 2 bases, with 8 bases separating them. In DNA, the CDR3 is TGCAGTGTTCCAGGAAACTATGGCTACACCTTC. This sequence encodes CSVPGNYGYTF.